The subject of this entry is one T cell receptor beta chain. No cognate antigen has been identified for it. The record has no base qualities; no much larger clone is one base away. The data stem from a study of blood T cell repertoires in COVID-19 (dated by TCRdb to 2018 to 2020). Some background on the complete study: Samples from collaborators originated in the United States, Italy and Spain and spanned both the acute and convalescent phases of COVID-19. Samples were obtained from the ongoing ImmuneRACE study (first 160 participants) and from some 1,200 subjects provided by 6 global collaborators. The repertoires were released in a freely available public database intended as a resource for research on the immune response to SARS-CoV-2. Where available, HLA class I and class II types were taken from metadata supplied by the sample provider and were not determined by assay-based typing. Sample metadata almost always included a de-identified subject ID, COVID-19 status, age in years and sex. The material from the prospective study consisted of cDNA or gDNA derived from T cells, B-cell-depleted T cells, or PBMCs. The dataset comprised deeply sampled blood TCRbeta repertoires from subjects exposed to, actively infected with, or recovered from COVID-19.

The immunoSEQ Assay, a bias-controlled multiplex PCR, was used to amplify TCRbeta CDR3 regions from genomic DNA. The authors' analysis ran thus. Within the assay, amplification of reference gene primers was used to estimate how many nucleated cells each sample contained. Sequence reads were collapsed and filtered to measure the absolute abundance of every unique TCRbeta CDR3 rearrangement. For each sample, productive Simpson clonality was calculated by taking the square root of Simpson's diversity index across productive rearrangements. The table comes from immuneACCESS by way of TCRdb, which keeps in-frame sequences with V and J called. Part of the clones is missing from these tables; in studies checked, under half for an unresolved V gene and the rest for unknown reasons. For V, J and clone size, that table is used; D and trimming come from the DNA. A total of 150,000 to 200,000 clones appear in this sample, more than 75% of them only once. Jointly, the top ten make up approximately 16% of the sample.

In the prospective study, participants were roughly 18 to 100 years old, resided in 24 geographic areas of the United States, and were enrolled through a virtual design. To assign participants to cohorts, the prospective study relied on clinical history that participants themselves reported in a screening survey and a study questionnaire. In the prospective study, mobile phlebotomists collected whole blood, serum and a nasopharyngeal or oropharyngeal swab from each participant. Additional blood draws and questionnaires over an approximately two-month period could optionally be provided by prospective study participants. Before DNA extraction, prospective study blood samples were shipped either frozen or at room temperature. Study-level results and caveats: How much clinical and demographic metadata was included differed by source and by participant, and the metadata was provided uncurated.

This TCR was sampled from a woman aged 45-65 years with acute COVID-19. The specimen was PBMCs or T cells enriched from blood (not recorded which).

The CDR3 region reads CASSPPPPNSQYF. The bases read TGTGCCAGCTCACCACCCCCCCCCAATTCGCAGTATTTT. The sequence is built from TRBV18 and TRBJ2-3; the D gene remains uncertain. The CDR1 and CDR2 encoded by the germline V gene are KGHSH and LQKENI. From the cysteine up to the phenylalanine, the CDR3 has a length of 13 residues. This entry keeps only the CDR3 DNA: 39 bases, framed from base 1. V is shortened by 0 bases, J by 10 bases, and the region joining them spans 11 bases.